This is a list of T cell receptor beta chains from one sample in a study of cytomegalovirus exposure and HLA in healthy donors. Clones were read by immunoSEQ multiplex PCR, and TCRdb kept only the in-frame ones, dropping some. This sample has 100,000 to 120,000 clones, with 88% found just once. Sequenced input: PBMCs. The receptors come from a woman aged 25 to 39 in good health and CMV-seropositive. Each CDR3 is given with its conserved first and last residue. D genes are given only for firm matches. Clone size is stated in some rows and not others, as once, few, many or a class when expanded.

length: 16; D: TRBD1; J: TRBJ1-5; size: once; V: TRBV19; DNA: TGTGCCAGTAGTGCCGGGACAGGGGGCGGCAATCAGCCCCAGCATTTT; CDR3: CASSAGTGGGNQPQHF
length: 15; D: TRBD1; J: TRBJ1-1; size: once; V: TRBV19; DNA: TGTGCCAGTAGTTGGACAGGGGGCGCGAACACTGAAGCTTTCTTT; CDR3: CASSWTGGANTEAFF
length: 15; D: .; J: TRBJ2-1; size: .; V: TRBV27; DNA: TGTGCCAGCAGTTTATCCAAAATTCTGAGTGGTGAGCAGTTCTTC; CDR3: CASSLSKILSGEQFF
length: 13; D: TRBD1; J: TRBJ2-7; size: .; V: TRBV7-2; DNA: TGTGCCAGCAGCCACCGGACAGGAAGCGAGCAGTACTTC; CDR3: CASSHRTGSEQYF
length: 11; D: .; J: TRBJ2-7; size: .; V: TRBV30; DNA: TGTGCCTGGAGTGTATCGTACGAGCAGTACTTC; CDR3: CAWSVSYEQYF
length: 14; D: .; J: TRBJ2-5; size: .; V: TRBV28; DNA: TGTGCCAGCAGTTTAGGGCAGCCCCCAGAGACCCAGTACTTC; CDR3: CASSLGQPPETQYF
length: 15; D: .; J: TRBJ2-7; size: .; V: TRBV4-3; DNA: TGCGCCAGCAGCCAAGATCGCGGACAGACCTACGAGCAGTACTTC; CDR3: CASSQDRGQTYEQYF
length: 15; D: .; J: TRBJ2-5; size: .; V: TRBV30; DNA: TGTGCCTGGAGGGGAGATAGCTGGTGGCAAGAGACCCAGTACTTC; CDR3: CAWRGDSWWQETQYF
length: 15; D: .; J: TRBJ2-1; size: .; V: TRBV6-1; DNA: TGTGCCAGCACCCACGCAGGGTCCTCCTACAATGAGCAGTTCTTC; CDR3: CASTHAGSSYNEQFF
length: 15; D: .; J: TRBJ1-3; size: few; V: TRBV28; DNA: TGTGCCAGCAGCACACAGGGTAGGGCTGGAAACACCATATATTTT; CDR3: CASSTQGRAGNTIYF
length: 15; D: .; J: TRBJ1-1; size: few; V: TRBV7-2; DNA: TGTGCCAGCAGCCCAAGAGCGGGGCGAGGGACTGAAGCTTTCTTT; CDR3: CASSPRAGRGTEAFF
length: 14; D: .; J: TRBJ1-2; size: .; V: TRBV18; DNA: TGTGCCAGCTCACCACGTAGGAGGGATGCTGGCTACACCTTC; CDR3: CASSPRRRDAGYTF
length: 13; D: TRBD2; J: TRBJ2-7; size: .; V: TRBV10-3; DNA: TGTGCCATCACCTCCGGGACTAGCTACGAGCAGTACTTC; CDR3: CAITSGTSYEQYF
length: 16; D: .; J: TRBJ2-1; size: .; V: TRBV10-3; DNA: TGTGCCATCAGTGCAACTGACCCCAGGACTCTCAATGAGCAGTTCTTC; CDR3: CAISATDPRTLNEQFF
length: 14; D: TRBD2; J: TRBJ2-7; size: .; V: TRBV28; DNA: TGTGCCAGCAGTTTAGCGGGGGGCTCCTACGAGCAGTACTTC; CDR3: CASSLAGGSYEQYF
length: 18; D: TRBD2; J: TRBJ2-5; size: once; V: TRBV15; DNA: TGTGCCACCAGCAGAGGGGAAAACAGCGGGGGGGCCGAAGAGACCCAGTACTTC; CDR3: CATSRGENSGGAEETQYF
length: 15; D: TRBD1; J: TRBJ2-2; size: .; V: TRBV19; DNA: TGTGCCAGTAGTAACAGACAGGGTAGGGCCGGGGAGCTGTTTTTT; CDR3: CASSNRQGRAGELFF
length: 15; D: TRBD2; J: TRBJ2-1; size: .; V: TRBV27; DNA: TGTGCCAGCAGTTCCCCGCGGGAGGGCTACAATGAGCAGTTCTTC; CDR3: CASSSPREGYNEQFF
length: 17; D: TRBD2; J: TRBJ2-7; size: .; V: TRBV4-3; DNA: TGCGCCAGCAGCCAAGATCGGACTAGCGGGAGTGGTAACGAGCAGTACTTC; CDR3: CASSQDRTSGSGNEQYF
length: 20; D: .; J: TRBJ2-7; size: .; V: TRBV4-1; DNA: TGCGCCAGCAGCCCCCGAGGGACTGGTGAGGGCGGAGGGCTACCTTACGAGCAGTACTTC; CDR3: CASSPRGTGEGGGLPYEQYF
length: 12; D: .; J: TRBJ1-2; size: once; V: TRBV19; DNA: TGTGCCAGTGCAGGGGAAGGTTATGGCTACACCTTC; CDR3: CASAGEGYGYTF
length: 14; D: .; J: TRBJ2-7; size: .; V: TRBV18; DNA: TGTGCCAGCTCACCACGCGCCCGCTCCTACGAGCAGTACTTC; CDR3: CASSPRARSYEQYF
length: 17; D: TRBD1; J: TRBJ1-2; size: .; V: TRBV6-4; DNA: TGTGCCAGCAGGGAGGAAAGGGGACAGGGTGTGAGTCTGGGCTACACCTTC; CDR3: CASREERGQGVSLGYTF
length: 14; D: TRBD2; J: TRBJ2-7; size: once; V: TRBV2; DNA: TGTGCCAGCAGAAGGACTAGCGGGGTCTACGAGCAGTACTTC; CDR3: CASRRTSGVYEQYF
length: 18; D: TRBD2; J: TRBJ2-2; size: .; V: TRBV28; DNA: TGTGCCAGCAGTTTAGGGCCCCCTAGCGGGAGGTGGTCCGGGGAGCTGTTTTTT; CDR3: CASSLGPPSGRWSGELFF
length: 15; D: TRBD1; J: TRBJ2-7; size: once; V: TRBV19; DNA: TGTGCCAGTAGTATCGGCGGCGACAGGGGCTACGAGCAGTACTTC; CDR3: CASSIGGDRGYEQYF
length: 14; D: .; J: TRBJ2-1; size: .; V: TRBV6-6; DNA: TGTGCCAGCAGTTACGGGGGGGCGTACAATGAGCAGTTCTTC; CDR3: CASSYGGAYNEQFF
length: 18; D: TRBD2; J: TRBJ2-1; size: .; V: TRBV27; DNA: TGTGCCAGCAGGGGGGGACTAGCGGAGGGGAGCTCCTACAATGAGCAGTTCTTC; CDR3: CASRGGLAEGSSYNEQFF
length: 16; D: TRBD1; J: TRBJ2-3; size: .; V: TRBV23-1; DNA: TGCGCCAGCAGTCAAAACAGGGGGCAGATCACAGATACGCAGTATTTT; CDR3: CASSQNRGQITDTQYF
length: 12; D: .; J: TRBJ2-2; size: few; V: TRBV23-1; DNA: TGCGCCAGCACAAGCGAGGCCGGGGAGCTGTTTTTT; CDR3: CASTSEAGELFF
length: 13; D: .; J: TRBJ2-5; size: .; V: TRBV15; DNA: TGTGCCACCAGGAAGCGGTTCGAAGAGACCCAGTACTTC; CDR3: CATRKRFEETQYF
length: 17; D: .; J: TRBJ2-3; size: .; V: TRBV7-8; DNA: TGTGCCAGCAGCTTAGTGTTAAGGCAGGGTAAGAAAGATACGCAGTATTTT; CDR3: CASSLVLRQGKKDTQYF
length: 16; D: .; J: TRBJ1-3; size: few; V: TRBV27; DNA: TGTGCCAGCGCACAGGAATTAGGGGCCTCTGGAAACACCATATATTTT; CDR3: CASAQELGASGNTIYF
length: 15; D: .; J: TRBJ1-3; size: .; V: TRBV28; DNA: TGTGCCAGCAGTTTATGGGCCCTCTCTGGAAACACCATATATTTT; CDR3: CASSLWALSGNTIYF
length: 18; D: TRBD1; J: TRBJ1-2; size: .; V: TRBV4-3; DNA: TGCGCCAGCAGCCAAATAGGGCGAAGGACGGACAGGGAGGTTGGCTACACCTTC; CDR3: CASSQIGRRTDREVGYTF
length: 16; D: .; J: TRBJ2-3; size: .; V: TRBV7-9; DNA: TGTGCCAGCAGCTTAGGTGGGGCGGGGCGCACAGATACGCAGTATTTT; CDR3: CASSLGGAGRTDTQYF
length: 15; D: TRBD1; J: TRBJ1-2; size: .; V: TRBV9; DNA: TGTGCCAGCAGCGATTGGGACAGGGGGCGTTATGGCTACACCTTC; CDR3: CASSDWDRGRYGYTF
length: 17; D: TRBD1; J: TRBJ2-3; size: once; V: TRBV27; DNA: TGTGCCAGCAGCCACCGACAGGGTTGGGGGATCACAGATACGCAGTATTTT; CDR3: CASSHRQGWGITDTQYF
length: 14; D: .; J: TRBJ2-5; size: .; V: TRBV5-4; DNA: TGTGCCAGCAGCATTGGACTGATGGACGAGACCCAGTACTTC; CDR3: CASSIGLMDETQYF
length: 15; D: .; J: TRBJ2-7; size: .; V: TRBV4-1; DNA: TGCGCCAGCAGCCAGCGCAGCGGACCCAACTACGAGCAGTACTTC; CDR3: CASSQRSGPNYEQYF
length: 14; D: .; J: TRBJ1-6; size: .; V: TRBV9; DNA: TGTGCCAGCAGCGTAGGAGGGGGAGATTCACCCCTCCACTTT; CDR3: CASSVGGGDSPLHF
length: 16; D: TRBD2; J: TRBJ2-1; size: .; V: TRBV14; DNA: TGTGCCAGCAGCCAAGTAGGGACTAGCTCCTACAATGAGCAGTTCTTC; CDR3: CASSQVGTSSYNEQFF
length: 14; D: TRBD1; J: TRBJ1-1; size: few; V: TRBV7-3; DNA: TGTGCCAGCAGCGTCACAGGGGATGCGGATAGGGCTTTCTTT; CDR3: CASSVTGDADRAFF
length: 12; D: .; J: TRBJ2-7; size: .; V: TRBV18; DNA: TGTGCCTCATCCGGGTTGGAGGACGAGCAGTACTTC; CDR3: CASSGLEDEQYF